This T cell receptor beta chain derives from a study of technical replicates of blood from a few donors. TCRdb keeps only in-frame clones here, not all; method: immunoSEQ multiplex PCR. The sample lists under 65,000 clones, approximately 90% occurring once. CDR3 length equals 15 residues. V dropped 0 bases and J dropped 1 base, with 8 bases sitting between them. Germline loops: CDR1 LGHNA, CDR2 YSLEER. This chain links TRBV4-3 with TRBJ2-3; no reliable D call. The specimen sequenced was PBMCs. This TCR derives from a human donor in good health. Some clones in this sample may be carry-over from other donors' samples. As DNA, the CDR3 is TGCGCCAGCAGCCAAGAGCGCACCCGCACAGATACGCAGTATTTT. As protein: CASSQERTRTDTQYF.